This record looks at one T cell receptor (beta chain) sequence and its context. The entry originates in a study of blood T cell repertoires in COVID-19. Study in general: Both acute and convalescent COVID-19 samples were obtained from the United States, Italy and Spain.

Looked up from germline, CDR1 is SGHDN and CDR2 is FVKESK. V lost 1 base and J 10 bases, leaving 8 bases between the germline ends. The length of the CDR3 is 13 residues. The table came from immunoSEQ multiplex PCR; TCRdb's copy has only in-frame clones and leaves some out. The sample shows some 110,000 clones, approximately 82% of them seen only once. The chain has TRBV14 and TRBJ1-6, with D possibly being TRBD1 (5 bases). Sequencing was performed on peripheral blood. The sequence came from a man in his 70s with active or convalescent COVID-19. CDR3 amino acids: CASSQGQGSPLHF. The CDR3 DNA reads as TGTGCCAGCAGCCAAGGCCAGGGCTCACCCCTCCACTTT.